This paragraph reports one T cell receptor beta chain. There are 14 residues in the CDR3. Germline V lookup: CDR1 SGHRS, CDR2 YFSETQ. V lost 6 bases, J lost 1 base, and 6 bases stayed unmatched. This record comes from a study of blood T cell repertoires in COVID-19. In the study overall: Nucleic acid was either cDNA or gDNA, and it came from T cells, B-cell-depleted T cells, or PBMCs.

This study enrolled people aged roughly 18 to 100 from approximately 25 US geographic areas. Original processing methods: Amplified reference gene primers provided the basis for estimating nucleated cell counts. Clones were sequenced by immunoSEQ multiplex PCR, and TCRdb holds only the in-frame ones, with some missing. V and J calls and clone size come straight from that table; D and trimming were deduced from the DNA. The data hold 200,000 to 300,000 clones, with about 86% observed a single time. Sequenced: PBMCs or T cells enriched from blood (not recorded which). The chain recombines TRBV5-1 with TRBJ1-1, with 7 bases that match TRBD1. This clonotype originated in a woman aged 40 to 50 with acute COVID-19. For the CDR3, the DNA is TGCGCCAGCACTTTGGGACAGCCGAACACTGAAGCTTTCTTT. Translating gives CASTLGQPNTEAFF.